This T cell receptor beta chain was sequenced for a study of Ad26.COV2.S vaccination and SARS-CoV-2 variants. Overall study results and limits: Substantial response breadth was reportedly seen for spike-specific CD8+ and CD4+ T cells after vaccination.

As for this clone: The target antigen is unknown.

The protocol was immunoSEQ multiplex PCR, while the TCRdb copy is restricted to in-frame clones and leaves out a portion. The sample contains approximately 300,000 clones, approximately 80% of which appear only once. Described treatment: some 20 received Ad26.COV2.S at low or high dose, single or two shots; roughly five received placebo; per-sample allocation not given. Collection of the samples took place on day 63 after the first injection of vaccine or placebo. Germline-derived CDR1 and CDR2 are KGHSH and LQKENI. V shed 4 bases and J 6 bases; nucleotides not matched to a gene: 4. The CDR3 sequence is 14 residues long.

V gene TRBV18 combines with J gene TRBJ2-1, with 9 bases lining up with TRBD1. The input for sequencing was peripheral blood, taken in a trial of Ad26.COV2.S vaccine versus placebo. This sequence originates from a person aged 18-65 years who received the Ad26.COV2.S COVID-19 vaccine or a placebo. CDR3 sequence reads: CASSQGTGSNEQFF. CDR3 nucleotide sequence: TGTGCCAGCTCACAGGGGACAGGGTCCAATGAGCAGTTCTTC.